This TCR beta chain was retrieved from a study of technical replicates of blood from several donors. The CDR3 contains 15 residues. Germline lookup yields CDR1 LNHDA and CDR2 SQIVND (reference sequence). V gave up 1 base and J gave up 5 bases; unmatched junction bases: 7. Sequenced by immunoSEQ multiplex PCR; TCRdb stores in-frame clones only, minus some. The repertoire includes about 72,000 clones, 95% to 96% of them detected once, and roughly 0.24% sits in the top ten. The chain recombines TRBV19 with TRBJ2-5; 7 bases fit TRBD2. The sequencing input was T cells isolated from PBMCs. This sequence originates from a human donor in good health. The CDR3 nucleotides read TGTGCCAGTAGTATAGGCGGGAGAGTTCAGGAGACCCAGTACTTC. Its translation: CASSIGGRVQETQYF. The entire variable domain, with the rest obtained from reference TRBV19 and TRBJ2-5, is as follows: DGGITQSPKYLFRKEGQNVTLSCEQNLNHDAMYWYRQDPGQGLRLIYYSQIVNDFQKGDIAEGYSVSREKKESFPLTVTSAQKNPTAFYLCASSIGGRVQETQYFGPGTRLLVL.